This TCR beta chain was observed in a study of a mutant IDH1 vaccine in newly diagnosed glioma. About the study: Before enrollment, the patients had been treated with radiotherapy alone, temozolomide alone, or both together. Most of them had received both.

Assay: immunoSEQ multiplex PCR; the TCRdb copy retains only in-frame clones and omits some. The sample consists of tens of thousands of clones, around four fifths of them appearing once. Time point defined: baseline, week 1 (first vaccination visit). Treatment here: pre-vaccination baseline after standard-of-care therapy. J gave up 4 bases and V 4 bases, and 8 bases lay outside the gene matches. The germline CDR1 and CDR2 sequences are SGHNT and YYREEE (reference sequence). The CDR3 runs 18 residues. The chain has TRBV5-4 and TRBJ2-2; 15 nucleotides align to TRBD2. The specimen was PBMCs, collected from a glioma patient treated with radiotherapy, temozolomide or both. The clonotype comes from a woman aged 50 to 65 with glioma. The CDR3 DNA sequence: TGTGCCAGCAGCCTCGGGACTAGCGGGGGGCGTAGCACCGGGGAGCTGTTTTTT. Its translation is CASSLGTSGGRSTGELFF.